What follows are 19 T cell receptor beta chains derived from one specimen sequenced in a study of T cell repertoires in cytomegalovirus infection. TCRdb analysed the reads with MiXCR anew, one entry per CDR3 protein. The table includes 65,000 to 95,000 distinct CDR3 sequences, less than 4.5% detected once. The sample was PBMCs. The receptors were gathered from a human donor in good health (CMV status not recorded). Some clones in this sample may be carry-over from other donors' samples.

This clonotype has a count of ten or more. The chain recombines TRBV20-1 with TRBJ2-3; 8 positions agree with TRBD2. This CDR3 region has 15 residues. V lost 0 bases, J lost 0 bases, and 2 bases stayed unmatched. Per the germline V gene, CDR1 is DFQATT and CDR2 is SNEGSKA (reference sequence). The CDR3 region is CSARDSGVSTDTQYF. DNA for the CDR3: TGCAGTGCTAGAGATAGCGGGGTCAGCACAGATACGCAGTATTTT.

This clonotype showed up many times. The genes are TRBV2 and TRBJ1-5, with D hard to call. Trimming pared 8 bases from V and 0 bases from J, leaving 8 bases between. The CDR3 runs 13 residues. The germline V gene has CDR1 SNHLY and CDR2 FYNNEI. The DNA of the CDR3 is TGTGCCAGCCGGACGGTTAGCAATCAGCCCCAGCATTTT. This encodes CASRTVSNQPQHF.

In this sample, this clonotype turned up a few times. This rearrangement joins TRBV29-1 to TRBJ1-2; 7 bases are shared with TRBD1. V lost 8 bases, J lost 2 bases, and 8 bases stayed unmatched. The CDR3 contains 13 residues. Looked up from germline, CDR1 is SQVTM and CDR2 is ANQGSEA. The CDR3 sequence: CSILDRDNYGYTF. CDR3 sequence (DNA): TGCAGCATCCTCGACAGGGACAACTATGGCTACACCTTC.

This clonotype came up many times. The V call is TRBV5-1, the J call TRBJ1-3; no definite D call. The germline CDR1 and CDR2 sequences are SGHRS and YFSETQ. Trimming left V 3 bases short and J 2 bases short, with 12 bases between. The CDR3 contains 15 residues. The CDR3 DNA reads as TGCGCCAGCAGCTCGGGCGGCACTACTGGAAACACCATATATTTT. This codes for CASSSGGTTGNTIYF.

In its sample, this clonotype was seen many times. The chain recombines TRBV5-1 with TRBJ2-5, with D possibly being TRBD1 or TRBD2 (6 bases each). The CDR3 totals 15 residues. V was pared by 2 bases and J by 2 bases, with 13 bases between. In germline, CDR1 is SGHRS, CDR2 YFSETQ. DNA of the CDR3: TGCGCCAGCAGCTTCGGCGGAGGGGGGCAAGAGACCCAGTACTTC. Translating it yields CASSFGGGGQETQYF.

In the case of this clonotype: Being one base from a much bigger clone, this may be a read error. The chain has TRBV27 and TRBJ1-2; the D is unclear. The V end lost 3 bases, the J end lost 3 bases, and 11 bases lay between the germline ends. Germline CDR1 reads MNHEY; CDR2 reads SMNVEV (reference sequence). The CDR3 covers 14 residues. This CDR3 is CASSFVGSHYGYTF. The CDR3 DNA follows: TGTGCCAGCAGTTTTGTGGGGTCCCACTATGGCTACACCTTC.

This clonotype was counted many times. This chain uses TRBV3-1 with TRBJ2-7; 9 positions agree with TRBD2. The junction had 9 bases not matched to a gene; V was cut back by 4 bases and J by 2 bases. The CDR3 consists of 16 residues. Germline-derived CDR1 and CDR2 are LGHDT and YNNKEL (reference sequence). CDR3 in DNA: TGTGCCAGCAGCCCGACGAGGACTAGCGTGACCTACGAGCAGTACTTC. As protein: CASSPTRTSVTYEQYF.

There are many counts of this clonotype. The chain employs TRBV11-2 and TRBJ1-1; D is unclear. The V gene lost 1 base and the J gene lost 0 bases, with 9 bases spanning the gap. This CDR3 spans 15 amino acids. The germline gives CDR1 SGHAT, CDR2 FQNNGV. The chain's CDR3 is CASSLVGRLNTEAFF. CDR3 coding DNA: TGTGCCAGCAGCTTAGTTGGCAGATTGAACACTGAAGCTTTCTTT. Together with reference TRBV11-2 and TRBJ1-1, the CDR3 gives the full variable domain: EAGVAQSPRYKIIEKRQSVAFWCNPISGHATLYWYQQILGQGPKLLIQFQNNGVVDDSQLPKDRFSAERLKGVDSTLKIQPAKLEDSAVYLCASSLVGRLNTEAFFGQGTRLTVV.

This clonotype has ten or more counts. The rearrangement links TRBV19 to TRBJ2-3, with 10 bases aligning to TRBD2. CDR1 and CDR2 from the germline V gene are LNHDA and SQIVND (reference sequence). The V segment lost 4 bases and the J segment 3 bases; nucleotides outside the gene matches: 7. The CDR3 loop spans 16 amino acids. As DNA, the CDR3 is TGTGCCAGTAGTAGCCGGCTAGCGGGGGCGACAGATACGCAGTATTTT. Translation: CASSSRLAGATDTQYF.

This clonotype was observed many times. The chain carries TRBV5-4 and TRBJ2-5; D gene ambiguous. Trimming took 0 bases from V and 0 from J, leaving 6 bases between them. The germline CDR1 and CDR2 sequences are SGHNT and YYREEE (reference sequence). This CDR3 has 14 residues. CDR3 region: CASSLGSDQETQYF. The CDR3 nucleotides read TGTGCCAGCAGCTTGGGGTCGGACCAAGAGACCCAGTACTTC.

This clonotype was seen ten or more times. The chain couples TRBV19 to TRBJ1-5; D not resolved. V lost 3 bases, J lost 7 bases, and 13 bases lay in between. CDR1 is LNHDA, CDR2 SQIVND, per germline (reference sequence). The CDR3 spans 14 residues. The CDR3 region has the DNA TGTGCCAGTAGTATCACGTATGGTGGGCAGCCCCAGCATTTT. Amino acid sequence: CASSITYGGQPQHF.

This clonotype was seen ten or more times. The rearrangement joins TRBV14 to TRBJ1-1, with D possibly matching TRBD1 (6 bases). There are 14 residues in the CDR3. CDR1 SGHDN and CDR2 FVKESK come from the germline V gene. V lost 10 bases to trimming and J lost 7 bases, with 22 bases between them. The CDR3 loop is CAIGPTGLGGEAFF. In DNA form, the CDR3 reads TGTGCCATCGGTCCTACAGGGTTAGGGGGTGAAGCTTTCTTT.

This clonotype was counted ten times or more. The genes are TRBV7-2 and TRBJ1-2, with TRBD1 matching 8 bases. V shed 4 bases and J 8 bases; nucleotides not matched to a gene: 6. This CDR3 region has 13 residues. Germline V gene sequence: CDR1 SGHTA, CDR2 FQGNSA. The chain's CDR3 is CASSSQGAVGYTF. Here the CDR3 DNA reads TGTGCCAGCAGCTCTCAGGGGGCGGTCGGCTACACCTTC.

On this clonotype itself: The junction does not match germline at one end; this may be a read error. The chain couples TRBV12-3 or TRBV12-4 to TRBJ2-5; D tentatively reads TRBD1 or TRBD2 (5 bases each). The length of the CDR3 is 15 residues. The CDR3 bases are TGTGCCAGCAGTCCTCGGGGCACGCGGCAAGAGACGCAGTACTTC. Its protein product is CASSPRGTRQETQYF.

This clonotype was recorded at least ten times. This chain connects TRBV7-2 to TRBJ2-7; 7 bases are a match to TRBD1. V lost 1 base to trimming and J lost 1 base; unmatched junction nucleotides: 10. This CDR3 has 17 residues. Germline loops: CDR1 SGHTA, CDR2 FQGNSA. CDR3 in DNA: TGTGCCAGCAGCTTAGGGGACAGTACCACCCGATCCTACGAGCAGTACTTC. This codes for CASSLGDSTTRSYEQYF.

This clonotype was observed at least ten times. CDR3 nucleotides: TGTGCCAGCAGCTTGGTTCGGGGGACCTACAATGAGCAGTTCTTC. This translates into CASSLVRGTYNEQFF. The chain combines TRBV7-9 with TRBJ2-1; D is possibly TRBD2 (6 bases). Trimming removed 3 bases at V and 2 bases at J, with 11 bases between. In germline, CDR1 is SEHNR, CDR2 FQNEAQ (reference sequence). There are 15 residues in the CDR3. Drawing the rest from reference TRBV7-9 and TRBJ2-1, the complete variable domain is DTGVSQNPRHKITKRGQNVTFRCDPISEHNRLYWYRQTLGQGPEFLTYFQNEAQLEKSRLLSDRFSAERPKGSFSTLEIQRTEQGDSAMYLCASSLVRGTYNEQFFGPGTRLTVL.

At least ten counts were recorded for this clonotype. This chain uses TRBV7-9 with TRBJ2-7, with D possibly matching TRBD2 (7 bases). There are 17 residues in the CDR3. The V gene lost 5 bases and the J gene lost 6 bases, with 26 bases spanning the gap. CDR1 is SEHNR, CDR2 FQNEAQ, per germline (reference sequence). This chain's CDR3 is CASSGDGGRGNPREQYF. CDR3 in DNA: TGTGCCAGCAGCGGAGACGGGGGGCGCGGAAATCCCCGCGAGCAGTACTTC.

In this sample, this clonotype turned up many times. The rearrangement joins TRBV2 to TRBJ1-1; no definite D call. V was shortened by 10 bases and J by 3 bases, with 18 bases between the two germline ends. Germline-derived CDR1 and CDR2 are SNHLY and FYNNEI. The CDR3 covers 14 residues. The CDR3 coding sequence is TGTGCCACGGAGGGCTACGGTGAGGACACTGAAGCTTTCTTT. It encodes CATEGYGEDTEAFF.

This clonotype was recorded many times. The rearrangement joins TRBV7-2 to TRBJ1-2; 7 nucleotides line up with TRBD1. This CDR3 is built from 16 residues. In germline, CDR1 is SGHTA, CDR2 FQGNSA. Losses at the gene ends were 3 bases for V and 6 bases for J; bases not matched to a gene: 13. The CDR3 region has the DNA TGTGCCAGCAGCTTGCGGGACAGCTCTTACACCCATGGCTACACCTTC. Translating gives CASSLRDSSYTHGYTF.